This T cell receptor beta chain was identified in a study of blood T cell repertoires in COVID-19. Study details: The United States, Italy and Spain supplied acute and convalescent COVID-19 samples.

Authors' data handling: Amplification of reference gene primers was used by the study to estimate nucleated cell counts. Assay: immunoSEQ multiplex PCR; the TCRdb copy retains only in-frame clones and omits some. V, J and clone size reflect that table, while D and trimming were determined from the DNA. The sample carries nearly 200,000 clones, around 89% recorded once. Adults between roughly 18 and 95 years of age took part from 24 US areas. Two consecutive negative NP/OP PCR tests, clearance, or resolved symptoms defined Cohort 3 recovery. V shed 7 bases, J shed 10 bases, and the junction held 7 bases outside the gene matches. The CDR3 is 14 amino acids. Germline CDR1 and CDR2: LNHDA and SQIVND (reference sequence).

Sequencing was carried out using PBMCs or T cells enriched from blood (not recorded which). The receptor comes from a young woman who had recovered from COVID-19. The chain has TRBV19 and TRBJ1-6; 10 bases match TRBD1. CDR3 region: CASNGQGEGSPLHF. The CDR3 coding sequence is TGTGCCAGTAACGGACAGGGGGAGGGGTCACCCCTCCACTTT.